This record concerns one TCR beta chain sequence. The data derive from a study of control samples from healthy donors and cancer patients. The table came from immunoSEQ multiplex PCR; TCRdb's copy has only in-frame clones and leaves some out. This sample has 100,000 to 150,000 clones, with around 93% found just once. This receptor was obtained from a woman in her 50s in good health. The sequencing input was blood.

CDR3 amino acids: CASSKGAGGNTEAFF. As DNA, the CDR3 is TGTGCCAGCAGCAAAGGGGCAGGGGGGAACACTGAAGCTTTCTTT. The rearrangement uses TRBV3-1 (or the pseudogene TRBV3-2) and TRBJ1-1, with 7 bases fitting TRBD1. The CDR3 totals 15 residues. V dropped 5 bases and J dropped 1; count of bases not matched to a gene: 7. From germline, CDR1 is LGHDT and CDR2 YNNKEL (reference sequence).